This T cell receptor (beta chain) was sequenced for a study of cytomegalovirus exposure and HLA in healthy donors. Worth noting for this clone: The antigen remains unidentified.

The germline gives CDR1 MDHEN, CDR2 SYDVKM. The J segment lost 7 bases and the V segment lost 6 bases, leaving 8 bases of the junction unmatched. The CDR3 is made up of 14 amino acids. Nominally healthy donors were sampled, though unrecorded immune exposures were likely. Notes on the study in general: Common viral pathogens seemed, in a later analysis, to connect with several of the most significant clusters. A later analysis reportedly found fewer N-insertions in an Asian-associated ancestry cluster than the approximately 700-donor mean.

PCR primers comprised 60 Vbeta and 13 Jbeta primers. Sequencing used immunoSEQ multiplex PCR; TCRdb keeps in-frame clones, though not all of them. The sample yields 25,000 or so clones, nearly 80% seen once. This TCR was recovered from a male donor in good health and CMV-seronegative. Sequencing was done on a sample of PBMCs. The chain has TRBV28 and TRBJ2-1; 8 positions agree with TRBD2. This CDR3 is CASSLGREGNEQFF. DNA of the CDR3: TGTGCCAGCAGCCTGGGACGGGAGGGGAATGAGCAGTTCTTC.